A single count supports the clone carrying this TCR beta chain. The data were produced by immunoSEQ multiplex PCR, yet TCRdb's version contains in-frame clones alone and is incomplete. The table lists about 89,000 clones, roughly 94% of them singletons, with 0.24% in the top ten. The CDR3 is made up of 15 amino acids. Germline loops: CDR1 SGHRS, CDR2 YFSETQ. V shed 0 bases, J shed 5 bases, and the junction held 6 bases outside the gene matches. The entry originates in a study of technical replicates of blood from a few donors. Sequenced input: T cells isolated from PBMCs. The chain recombines TRBV5-1 with TRBJ2-5; TRBD1 agrees at 8 bases. This sequence was found in a human donor in good health. Here the CDR3 DNA reads TGCGCCAGCAGCTTGGGTGGCAGGGGGCTGGAGACCCAGTACTTC. Its protein is CASSLGGRGLETQYF.